This T cell receptor beta chain was documented in a study of shared clonotypes between healthy human individuals. From germline, CDR1 is MDHEN and CDR2 SYDVKM. The CDR3 length is 16 residues. V shed 1 base and J 4 bases; nucleotides not matched to a gene: 7. The repertoire was sequenced with immunoSEQ multiplex PCR; TCRdb's copy has only in-frame clones and lacks some. The data contain about 380,000 clones, approximately 97% of them singletons. Specimen: memory CD8+ T cells sorted from blood. Stated subset: CD45RO+ cells pooled with CCR7-negative TemRA cells. The clonotype originates from a man between 25 and 39 years old in good health. The chain is built from TRBV28 and TRBJ2-1; the match to TRBD2 covers 7 bases. In DNA form, the CDR3 reads TGTGCCAGCAGTTTATTTCCGGGGAGGGAGTACAATGAGCAGTTCTTC. Its translation: CASSLFPGREYNEQFF.